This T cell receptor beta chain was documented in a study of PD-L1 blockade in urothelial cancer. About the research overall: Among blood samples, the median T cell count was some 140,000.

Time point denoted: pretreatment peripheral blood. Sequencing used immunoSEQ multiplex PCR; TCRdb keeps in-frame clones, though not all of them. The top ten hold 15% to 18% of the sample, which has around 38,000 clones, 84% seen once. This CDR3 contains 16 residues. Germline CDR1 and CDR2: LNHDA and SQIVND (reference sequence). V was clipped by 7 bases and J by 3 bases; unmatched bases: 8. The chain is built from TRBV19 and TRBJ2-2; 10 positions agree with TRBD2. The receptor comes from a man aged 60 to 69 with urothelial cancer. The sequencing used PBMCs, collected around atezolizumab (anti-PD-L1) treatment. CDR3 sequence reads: CASNPGLAVDTGELFF. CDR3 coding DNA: TGTGCCAGTAACCCAGGACTAGCGGTAGACACCGGGGAGCTGTTTTTT.